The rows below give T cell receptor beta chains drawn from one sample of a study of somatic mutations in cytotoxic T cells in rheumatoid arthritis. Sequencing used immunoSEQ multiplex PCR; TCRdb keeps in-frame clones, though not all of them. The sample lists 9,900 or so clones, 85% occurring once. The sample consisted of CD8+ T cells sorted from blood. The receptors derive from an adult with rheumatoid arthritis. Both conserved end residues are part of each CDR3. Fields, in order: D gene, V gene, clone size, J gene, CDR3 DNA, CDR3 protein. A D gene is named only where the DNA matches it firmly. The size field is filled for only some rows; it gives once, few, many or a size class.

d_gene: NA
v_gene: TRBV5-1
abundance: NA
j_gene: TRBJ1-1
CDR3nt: TGCGCCAGCAGCTTTGGAGAGAATTACGAAGCTTTCTTT
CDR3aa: CASSFGENYEAFF

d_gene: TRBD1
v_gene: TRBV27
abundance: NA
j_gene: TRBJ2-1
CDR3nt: TGTGCCAGCAGTCCGGACAGGGGATACAATGAGCAGTTCTTC
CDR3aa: CASSPDRGYNEQFF

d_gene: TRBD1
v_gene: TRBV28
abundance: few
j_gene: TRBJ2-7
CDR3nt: TGTGCCAGCAGTGCCCCGGGACAGGGTTCCTACGAGCAGTACTTC
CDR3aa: CASSAPGQGSYEQYF

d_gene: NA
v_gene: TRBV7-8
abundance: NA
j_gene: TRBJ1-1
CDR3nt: TGTGCCAGCAGCTTCGGCAGCATGAACACTGAAGCTTTCTTT
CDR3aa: CASSFGSMNTEAFF

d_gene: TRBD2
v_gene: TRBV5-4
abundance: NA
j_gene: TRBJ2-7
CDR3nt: TGTGCCAGCCGCTTGGGGGCGGGAGGGACCTACGAGCAGTACTTC
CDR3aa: CASRLGAGGTYEQYF

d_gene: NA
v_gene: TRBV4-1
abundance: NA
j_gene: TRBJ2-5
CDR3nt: TGCGCCAGCAGCCGAAGGAATACCGGAGAGACCCAGTACTTC
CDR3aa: CASSRRNTGETQYF

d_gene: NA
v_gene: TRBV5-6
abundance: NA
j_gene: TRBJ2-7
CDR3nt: TGTGCCAGCAGCCCCCGGGACTGGGGCTACGAGCAGTACTTC
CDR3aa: CASSPRDWGYEQYF

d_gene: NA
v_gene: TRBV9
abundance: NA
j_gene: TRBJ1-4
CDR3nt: TGTGCCAGCAGCGTAGAGGACAGCAAGAATGAAAAACTGTTTTTT
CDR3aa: CASSVEDSKNEKLFF

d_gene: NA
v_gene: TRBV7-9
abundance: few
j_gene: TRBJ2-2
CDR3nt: TGTGCCAGCAGCTTTAACTCCGGGGAGCTGTTTTTT
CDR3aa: CASSFNSGELFF

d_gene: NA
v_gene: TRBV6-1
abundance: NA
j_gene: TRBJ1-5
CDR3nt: TGTGCCAGCAGCTCCAATCAGCCCCAGCATTTT
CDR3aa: CASSSNQPQHF

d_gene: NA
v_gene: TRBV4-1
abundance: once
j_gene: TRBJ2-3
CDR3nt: TGCGCCAGCAGCCCACTAATAGGGGGTGACACAGATACGCAGTATTTT
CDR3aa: CASSPLIGGDTDTQYF

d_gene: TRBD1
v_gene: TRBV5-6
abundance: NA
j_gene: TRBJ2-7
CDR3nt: TGTGCCAGCAGCTTGGTGGGACAGGCCCCTTACGAGCAGTACTTC
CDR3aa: CASSLVGQAPYEQYF

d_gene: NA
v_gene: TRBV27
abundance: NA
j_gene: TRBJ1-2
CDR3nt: TGTGCCAGCAGTTTCCGGGGGAACTATGGCTACACCTTC
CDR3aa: CASSFRGNYGYTF

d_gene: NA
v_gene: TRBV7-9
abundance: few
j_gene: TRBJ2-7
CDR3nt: TGTGCCAGCAGCTTATCTAGAAACGAGCAGTACTTC
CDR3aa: CASSLSRNEQYF

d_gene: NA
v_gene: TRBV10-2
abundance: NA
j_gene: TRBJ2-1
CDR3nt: TGCGCCAGCAGTAACCGGGACAATGAGCAGTTCTTC
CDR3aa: CASSNRDNEQFF

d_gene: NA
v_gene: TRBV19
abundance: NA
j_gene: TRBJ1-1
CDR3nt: TGTGCCAGTAGTACAACGGCAAGCGGGAACACTGAAGCTTTCTTT
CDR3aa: CASSTTASGNTEAFF

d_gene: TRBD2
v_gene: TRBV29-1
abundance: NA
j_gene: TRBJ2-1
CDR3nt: TGCAGCGTCCGGCCGGGACTAGCGGGATACAATGAGCAGTTCTTC
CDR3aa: CSVRPGLAGYNEQFF

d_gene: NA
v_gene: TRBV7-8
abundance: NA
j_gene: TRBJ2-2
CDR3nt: TGTGCCAGCAGCTTAGGGCGCCCCGTGGGGGCGGTCACCGGGGAGCTGTTTTTT
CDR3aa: CASSLGRPVGAVTGELFF

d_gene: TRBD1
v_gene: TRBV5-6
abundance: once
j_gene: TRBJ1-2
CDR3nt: TGTGCCAGCAGCTCGGGGACAGGGGGAGGCTACACCTTC
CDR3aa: CASSSGTGGGYTF

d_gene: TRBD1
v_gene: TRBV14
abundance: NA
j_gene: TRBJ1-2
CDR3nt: TGTGCCAGCAGCCCGAACAGGGGTGGCTATGGCTACACCTTC
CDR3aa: CASSPNRGGYGYTF

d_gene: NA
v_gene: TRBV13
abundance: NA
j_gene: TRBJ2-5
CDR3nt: TGTGCCAGCAGCTTCGGTCGGGGGGCGCAAGGAGAGACCCAGTACTTC
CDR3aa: CASSFGRGAQGETQYF

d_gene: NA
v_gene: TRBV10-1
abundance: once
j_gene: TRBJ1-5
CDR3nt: TGCGCCAGCAGTGTAGGGGTTCAGCCCCAGCATTTT
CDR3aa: CASSVGVQPQHF

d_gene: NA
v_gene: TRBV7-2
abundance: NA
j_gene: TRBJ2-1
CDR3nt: TGTGCCAGCAGCACCCTGCGGGGCTACAATGAGCAGTTCTTC
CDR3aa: CASSTLRGYNEQFF

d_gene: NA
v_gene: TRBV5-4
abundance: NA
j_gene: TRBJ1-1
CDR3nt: TGTGCCAGCAGCTTGAAATGGGAGAACACTGAAGCTTTCTTT
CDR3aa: CASSLKWENTEAFF

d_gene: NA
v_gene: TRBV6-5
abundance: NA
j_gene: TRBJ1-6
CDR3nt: TGTGCCAGCAGTTGGACTCCGGGGGATAATTCACCCCTCCACTTT
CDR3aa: CASSWTPGDNSPLHF

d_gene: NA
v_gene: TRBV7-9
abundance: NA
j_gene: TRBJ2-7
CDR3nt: TGTGCCAGCAGCTGGGGGGTTGTGGGCTCCTACGAGCAGTACTTC
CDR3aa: CASSWGVVGSYEQYF

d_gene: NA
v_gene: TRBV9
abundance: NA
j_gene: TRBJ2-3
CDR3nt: TGTGCCAGCAGCGTATATCGGGCCACAGATACGCAGTATTTT
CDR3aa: CASSVYRATDTQYF

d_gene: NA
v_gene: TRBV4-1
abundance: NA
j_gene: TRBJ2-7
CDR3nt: TGCGCCAGCAGCAAATCTAGGGGGGGGTACTCCTACGAGCAGTACTTC
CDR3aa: CASSKSRGGYSYEQYF

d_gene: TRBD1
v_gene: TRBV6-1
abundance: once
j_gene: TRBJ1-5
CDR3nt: TGTGCCACCGACCGACAGGGAGGAACTCAGCCCCAGCATTTT
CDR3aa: CATDRQGGTQPQHF

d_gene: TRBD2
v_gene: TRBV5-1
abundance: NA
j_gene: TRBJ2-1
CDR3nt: TGCGCCAGCAGTTTATTTAGCGGGAGCTCCTACAATGAGCAGTTCTTC
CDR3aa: CASSLFSGSSYNEQFF

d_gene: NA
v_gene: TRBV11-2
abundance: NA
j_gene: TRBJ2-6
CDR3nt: TGTGCCAGCATCCAATGGTCATACCGGTCCCTTTCTGGGGCCAACGTCCTGACTTTC
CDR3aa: CASIQWSYRSLSGANVLTF

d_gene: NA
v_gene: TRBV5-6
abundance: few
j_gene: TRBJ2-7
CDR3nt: TGTGCCAGCAGCTTGGCAGGGTTCATCCACGAGCAGTACTTC
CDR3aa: CASSLAGFIHEQYF

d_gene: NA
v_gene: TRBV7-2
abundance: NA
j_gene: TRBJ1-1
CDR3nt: TGTGCCAGCAGCCCCAGGGGATTGAACACTGAAGCTTTCTTT
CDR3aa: CASSPRGLNTEAFF

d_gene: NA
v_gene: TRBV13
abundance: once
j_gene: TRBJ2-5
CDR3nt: TGTGCCAGCAGCTCGGCGGGTAGAGAGACCCAGTACTTC
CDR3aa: CASSSAGRETQYF

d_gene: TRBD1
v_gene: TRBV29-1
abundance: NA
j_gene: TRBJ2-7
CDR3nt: TGCAGCGCTCAACCGGGGACAGGGTACAAGGAGCAGTACTTC
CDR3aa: CSAQPGTGYKEQYF

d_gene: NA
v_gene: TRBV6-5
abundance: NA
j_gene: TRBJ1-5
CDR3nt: TGTGCCAGCAGTTCTCCAGGACATTATAGCAATCAGCCCCAGCATTTT
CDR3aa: CASSSPGHYSNQPQHF

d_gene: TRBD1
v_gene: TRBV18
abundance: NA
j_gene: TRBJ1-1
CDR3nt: TGTGCATTCCAGGGGGCAGGGGACACTGAAGCTTTCTTT
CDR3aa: CAFQGAGDTEAFF

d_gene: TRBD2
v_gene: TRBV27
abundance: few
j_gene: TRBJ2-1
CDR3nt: TGTGCCAGCAGGGGCGGGAGCTCCTACAATGAGCAGTTCTTC
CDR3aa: CASRGGSSYNEQFF

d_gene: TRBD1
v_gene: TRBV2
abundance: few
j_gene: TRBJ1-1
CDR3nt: TGTGCCAGCAGCGGGGACAGGGGCGTAGCTTTCTTT
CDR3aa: CASSGDRGVAFF

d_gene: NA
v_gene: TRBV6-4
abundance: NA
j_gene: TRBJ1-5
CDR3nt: TGTGCCAGCAGTGAAAGGTATAGCAATCAGCCCCAGCATTTT
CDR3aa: CASSERYSNQPQHF

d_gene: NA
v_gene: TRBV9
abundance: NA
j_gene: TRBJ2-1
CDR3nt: TGTGCCAGCAGCGTAGAGGGGGGGTACTACAATGAGCAGTTCTTC
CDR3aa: CASSVEGGYYNEQFF

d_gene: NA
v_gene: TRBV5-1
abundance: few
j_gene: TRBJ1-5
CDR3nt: TGCGCCAGCAGCAAAACCGGGCTTAGCAATCAGCCCCAGCATTTT
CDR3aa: CASSKTGLSNQPQHF

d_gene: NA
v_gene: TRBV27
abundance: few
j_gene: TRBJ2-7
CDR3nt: TGTGCCAGCAGTTCCCATGACAGGTCCTACGAGCAGTACTTC
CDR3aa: CASSSHDRSYEQYF

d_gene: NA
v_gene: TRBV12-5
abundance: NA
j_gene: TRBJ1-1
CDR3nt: TGTGCTAGTGGTGTCTCCGGAGACCTGAACACTGAAGCTTTCTTT
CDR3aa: CASGVSGDLNTEAFF

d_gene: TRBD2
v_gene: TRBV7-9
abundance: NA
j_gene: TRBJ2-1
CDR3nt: TGTGCCAGCAGCTACCGGGGGGACCGGGCCCACAATGAGCAGTTCTTC
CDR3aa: CASSYRGDRAHNEQFF

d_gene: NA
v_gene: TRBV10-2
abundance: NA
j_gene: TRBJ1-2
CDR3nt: TGCGCCAGCAGGGGAGGGATAGGGGTTAGCTATGGCTACACCTTC
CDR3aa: CASRGGIGVSYGYTF

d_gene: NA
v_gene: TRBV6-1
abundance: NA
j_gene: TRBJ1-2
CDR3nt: TGTGCCAGCAGTGAAGCGCAACAGGGACGTAACTATGGCTACACCTTC
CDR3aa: CASSEAQQGRNYGYTF

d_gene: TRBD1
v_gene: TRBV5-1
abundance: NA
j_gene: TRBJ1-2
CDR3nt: TGCGCCAGCAGCACAAAGGCCGGGACAGCATATGGCTACACCTTC
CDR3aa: CASSTKAGTAYGYTF

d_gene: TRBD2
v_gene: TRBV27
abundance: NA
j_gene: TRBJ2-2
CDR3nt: TGTGCCAGCAGTTTATTCTGGGGACTAGCGCCATACACCGGGGAGCTGTTTTTT
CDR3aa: CASSLFWGLAPYTGELFF

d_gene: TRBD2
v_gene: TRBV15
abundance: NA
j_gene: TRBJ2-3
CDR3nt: TGTGCCACCAGCAGAGATATCGCGATAGCGGGGGGTATAGATACGCAGTATTTT
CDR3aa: CATSRDIAIAGGIDTQYF

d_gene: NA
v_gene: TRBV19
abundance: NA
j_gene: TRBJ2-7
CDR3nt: TGTGCCAGTAGTGCCGGGCAGGGCGAGCAGTACTTC
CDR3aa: CASSAGQGEQYF